Below, 5 T cell receptor beta chains from the same sample are listed, as sequenced in a study of blood T cells in healthy people across ages. Together with a sample-barcoded 5' primer, a J-beta primer mix was included in a second PCR lasting about 7 to 11 cycles. MiXCR was run by TCRdb on the 5' RACE reads, yielding one entry per CDR3 protein. The sample shows about 1.6 million distinct CDR3 sequences, 30% to 40% of them seen only once. The sequenced material came from blood. The source is a woman aged 25 to 45 in good health.

The J gene is TRBJ2-2, the V gene TRBV7-2, with D uncertain. V was clipped by 4 bases and J by 0 bases, with 6 bases between them. The length of the CDR3 is 14 residues. Germline V lookup: CDR1 SGHTA, CDR2 FQGNSA. This CDR3 reads CASSSPPNTGELFF. The CDR3 DNA follows: TGTGCCAGCAGCTCTCCTCCGAACACCGGGGAGCTGTTTTTT.

The chain uses TRBV20-1 and TRBJ2-7, with D uncertain. V was shortened by 1 base and J by 6 bases, with 16 bases between the two germline ends. The CDR3 extends over 14 amino acids. Germline V gene sequence: CDR1 DFQATT, CDR2 SNEGSKA (reference sequence). Written as DNA, the CDR3 is TGCAGTGCTAGAGCCCCGGTGAGAGTAGGCGAGCAGTACTTC. Amino acid sequence: CSARAPVRVGEQYF.

This clonotype was counted ten times or more. The chain joins TRBV6-5 to TRBJ2-3, with D uncertain. This CDR3 comprises 17 residues. Germline CDR1 reads MNHEY; CDR2 reads SVGAGI. V was clipped by 0 bases and J by 2 bases, with 15 bases between them. Written as DNA, the CDR3 is TGTGCCAGCAGTTACTCGAAAACCAGGAGCCTCACAGATACGCAGTATTTT. Amino acid sequence: CASSYSKTRSLTDTQYF.

The rearrangement links TRBV7-9 to TRBJ2-7; 9 nucleotides line up with TRBD1. CDR3 length: 15 residues. The trim removed 8 bases at V and 5 bases at J, leaving 13 bases unmatched. Germline CDR1 is SEHNR and CDR2 is FQNEAQ (reference sequence). The CDR3 coding sequence is TGTGCCAGCGTAGGGGGGGGGACAGGGCCCCACGAGCAGTACTTC. It yields the protein CASVGGGTGPHEQYF.

This chain links TRBV9 with TRBJ2-3, with D possibly matching TRBD2 (6 bases). V dropped 3 bases and J dropped 6 bases, with 17 bases sitting between them. The germline V gene has CDR1 SGDLS and CDR2 YYNGEE. The CDR3 is 15 residues long. The CDR3 nucleotides read TGTGCCAGCAGCGCTACTAGCTGGCGGGACGATACGCAGTATTTT. Translation gives CASSATSWRDDTQYF.